The rows below give T cell receptor beta chains drawn from one sample of a study of Ad26.COV2.S vaccination and SARS-CoV-2 variants. The protocol was immunoSEQ multiplex PCR, while the TCRdb copy is restricted to in-frame clones and leaves out a portion. The table lists 300,000 to 400,000 clones, around 87% of them singletons. The sample was peripheral blood, taken in a trial of Ad26.COV2.S vaccine versus placebo. These TCRs come from a person aged 18-65 years who received the Ad26.COV2.S COVID-19 vaccine or a placebo. Both conserved end residues are trimmed from each CDR3.

V,length,J,CDR3
TRBV4-1,12,TRBJ1-5,ASTGTVGNQPQH
TRBV6-4,13,TRBJ2-1,ASSTTGTESDEQF
TRBV4-3,13,TRBJ1-3,ASSESRGGGNTIY
TRBV5-1,13,TRBJ2-3,ASSLDSPRTDTQY
TRBV7-9,13,TRBJ2-6,ASSLTGAGANVLT
TRBV18,13,TRBJ1-3,ASSPYREIWNTIY
TRBV30,12,TRBJ2-2,ALSRASITGELF
TRBV5-1,13,TRBJ1-2,ASSIGTRTNYGYT
TRBV19,12,TRBJ2-3,ASSTGVSTDTQY
TRBV7-2,11,TRBJ1-5,ASTRYPYQPQH
TRBV7-2,17,TRBJ2-6,ASSPGGDRALSGANVLT
TRBV7-9,16,TRBJ1-2,ASSLVPGTGERNYGYT
TRBV7-8,13,TRBJ2-7,ASSLVISGPYEQY
TRBV12-3/TRBV12-4,11,TRBJ1-1,ASTAPQGTEAF
TRBV4-1,15,TRBJ1-1,ASSQDPPGAMNTEAF
TRBV7-9,13,TRBJ1-3,ASSWGTGVGNTIY
TRBV12-3/TRBV12-4,10,TRBJ1-2,ASSRGLDGYT
TRBV18,12,TRBJ1-2,ASSPGTENYGYT
TRBV3-1/TRBV3-2,14,TRBJ2-3,ASSQAFAGDTDTQY
TRBV15,11,TRBJ1-2,ATSRDINYGYT
TRBV5-1,13,TRBJ1-4,ASSLGATWDEKLF
TRBV19,12,TRBJ1-2,ASSITGYGYGYT
TRBV7-2,13,TRBJ1-5,ASSYERGSNQPQH
TRBV30,10,TRBJ2-7,ALRGLAQEQY
TRBV11-3,14,TRBJ2-2,ASSLRRAMDTGELF
TRBV9,13,TRBJ1-1,ASSVRGGFDTEAF
TRBV5-1,12,TRBJ1-1,ASSTRQGDTEAF
TRBV5-4,12,TRBJ1-2,ASSGRGQQHGYT
TRBV7-2,13,TRBJ1-1,ASSLTGTGDTEAF
TRBV14,11,TRBJ2-7,ASSHSGAYEQY
TRBV5-4,11,TRBJ1-1,ASSFEIVGEAF
TRBV6-5,13,TRBJ1-1,ASSYSADLGTEAF
TRBV5-6,13,TRBJ2-1,ASSPDSLVTNEQF
TRBV30,11,TRBJ1-1,AWSGSLNTEAF
TRBV3-1/TRBV3-2,14,TRBJ2-2,ASSQWSTVNTGELF
TRBV18,15,TRBJ2-2,ASSHRQVDANTGELF
TRBV9,13,TRBJ2-2,ASSVEDPPTGELF
TRBV5-1,12,TRBJ2-7,ASSLEKGPDEQY
TRBV3-1/TRBV3-2,13,TRBJ1-5,ASSQGWQGNQPQH
TRBV15,10,TRBJ1-2,ATSRELGGYT
TRBV3-1/TRBV3-2,12,TRBJ1-4,ASSQRARDEKLF
TRBV27,11,TRBJ2-2,ASKVSGVGELF
TRBV6-2/TRBV6-3,14,TRBJ2-1,ASSYRQGTGYNEQF
TRBV5-6,10,TRBJ2-7,ASSLLVAEQY
TRBV4-3,14,TRBJ2-1,ASSPFLAGGHYEQF
TRBV5-4,10,TRBJ2-7,ATSTRISEQY
TRBV7-6,15,TRBJ1-5,ASSEGTGEYSNQPQH
TRBV6-5,12,TRBJ1-6,ASSRGGEESPLH